This T cell receptor (beta chain) appears in the sequencing data of a study of OX40 agonist ivuxolimab in advanced cancers. Across the whole study: The study enrolled dose-escalation patients with hepatocellular carcinoma, melanoma, renal cell or head and neck cancer. Overall study results and limits: In CD8+ T cells, expanded clones were on average more numerous than in CD4+.

Details on this clone: What it recognizes is unknown.

The CDR3 runs 14 residues. V was pared by 5 bases and J by 8 bases, with 8 bases of the junction left unmatched. Per germline, CDR1 MDHEN and CDR2 SYDVKM. The data were produced by immunoSEQ multiplex PCR, yet TCRdb's version contains in-frame clones alone and is incomplete. In the table there are about 88,000 clones, around 85% of which are singletons. The source of this sequence is an adult with an advanced solid tumor such as melanoma, head and neck, liver or kidney cancer. This material consisted of CD4+ or CD8+ T cells sorted from blood, taken in a trial of the OX40 agonist ivuxolimab. The genes are TRBV28 and TRBJ2-1, with 8 bases fitting TRBD2. The CDR3 protein is CASSGLASPHEQFF. CDR3 coding DNA: TGTGCCAGCAGTGGACTAGCCTCACCCCATGAGCAGTTCTTC.